The rows below give T cell receptor beta chains drawn from one sample of a study of T cell changes during pregnancy in multiple sclerosis. Assay: immunoSEQ multiplex PCR; the TCRdb copy retains only in-frame clones and omits some. The sample records about 87,000 clones, just under 95% being singletons. Source: peripheral blood, taken in the third trimester of pregnancy. The receptors were gathered from a female donor in good health, enrolled as a control in a pregnancy study. Each CDR3 is given with its conserved first and last residue. Each record gives: J gene, V gene, clone size, CDR3 length, D gene, CDR3 protein, CDR3 DNA. The D gene is left open where the match is weak. Size is omitted from some rows. Given values are once, few, many or a class for expanded clones.

J: TRBJ1-1; V: TRBV19; size: -; length: 15; D: -; CDR3: CASSIAGIGGTEAFF; DNA: TGTGCCAGTAGTATCGCCGGAATAGGGGGAACTGAAGCTTTCTTT
J: TRBJ2-1; V: TRBV27; size: -; length: 15; D: TRBD2; CDR3: CASSPDGGRGNEQFF; DNA: TGTGCCAGCAGTCCCGATGGCGGGAGGGGTAATGAGCAGTTCTTC
J: TRBJ1-1; V: TRBV6-5; size: -; length: 16; D: -; CDR3: CASSYSVGEWRAEAFF; DNA: TGTGCCAGCAGTTACTCGGTCGGGGAATGGAGGGCTGAAGCTTTCTTT
J: TRBJ2-1; V: TRBV28; size: -; length: 16; D: -; CDR3: CASSFAGGGGHNEQFF; DNA: TGTGCCAGCAGTTTCGCTGGGGGAGGGGGTCACAATGAGCAGTTCTTC
J: TRBJ2-1; V: TRBV5-1; size: -; length: 17; D: TRBD2; CDR3: CASSLVFLAGSGNEQFF; DNA: TGCGCCAGCAGCTTGGTGTTCCTAGCGGGATCAGGCAATGAGCAGTTCTTC
J: TRBJ2-1; V: TRBV9; size: -; length: 15; D: -; CDR3: CASSPRGLSYNEQFF; DNA: TGTGCCAGCAGCCCTAGGGGCCTTTCCTACAATGAGCAGTTCTTC
J: TRBJ1-5; V: TRBV2; size: -; length: 13; D: TRBD1; CDR3: CASRADRVQPQHF; DNA: TGTGCCAGCAGGGCTGACAGGGTGCAGCCCCAGCATTTT
J: TRBJ2-3; V: TRBV11-1; size: -; length: 13; D: -; CDR3: CASSWITGGGQYF; DNA: TGTGCCAGCAGCTGGATTACCGGAGGCGGGCAGTATTTT
J: TRBJ2-3; V: TRBV9; size: -; length: 15; D: TRBD2; CDR3: CASSETAGVFDTQYF; DNA: TGTGCCAGCAGCGAAACGGCGGGAGTCTTCGATACGCAGTATTTT
J: TRBJ2-7; V: TRBV27; size: -; length: 14; D: -; CDR3: CASSATGTGGEQYF; DNA: TGTGCCAGCAGTGCAACAGGGACGGGGGGCGAGCAGTACTTC
J: TRBJ1-3; V: TRBV15; size: -; length: 15; D: TRBD1; CDR3: CATSLGTGLGNTIYF; DNA: TGTGCCACCAGCCTCGGGACAGGGCTAGGAAACACCATATATTTT
J: TRBJ2-5; V: TRBV7-6; size: -; length: 16; D: TRBD2; CDR3: CASSLGTSGSGETQYF; DNA: TGTGCCAGCAGCTTGGGTACTAGCGGATCGGGAGAGACCCAGTACTTC
J: TRBJ2-1; V: TRBV7-8; size: -; length: 15; D: TRBD1; CDR3: CASSLRDRGYNEQFF; DNA: TGTGCCAGCAGCCTCCGGGACAGGGGTTACAATGAGCAGTTCTTC
J: TRBJ1-2; V: TRBV5-1; size: once; length: 15; D: TRBD1; CDR3: CASSKGQVERYGYTF; DNA: TGCGCCAGCAGCAAGGGACAGGTAGAACGCTATGGCTACACCTTC
J: TRBJ1-1; V: TRBV14; size: once; length: 13; D: -; CDR3: CASSQDSTGLAFF; DNA: TGTGCCAGCAGCCAAGATTCAACAGGGTTGGCTTTCTTT
J: TRBJ1-3; V: TRBV4-1; size: -; length: 16; D: -; CDR3: CASSQETFSSGNTIYF; DNA: TGCGCCAGCAGCCAAGAAACCTTTAGCTCTGGAAACACCATATATTTT
J: TRBJ1-6; V: TRBV2; size: -; length: 15; D: -; CDR3: CASKRLRSDNSPLHF; DNA: TGTGCCAGCAAGAGGCTGCGGAGTGATAATTCACCCCTCCACTTT
J: TRBJ2-7; V: TRBV28; size: -; length: 15; D: -; CDR3: CASKTVGQGTDEQYF; DNA: TGTGCCAGCAAAACGGTGGGGCAGGGTACCGACGAGCAGTACTTC
J: TRBJ1-5; V: TRBV2; size: -; length: 18; D: -; CDR3: CASTLTGGRQQLNQPQHF; DNA: TGTGCCAGCACCCTGACGGGAGGACGACAACAGCTCAATCAGCCCCAGCATTTT
J: TRBJ1-1; V: TRBV6-5; size: -; length: 15; D: TRBD1; CDR3: CASSYPGQSNTEAFF; DNA: TGTGCCAGCAGTTACCCGGGACAGTCGAACACTGAAGCTTTCTTT
J: TRBJ1-4; V: TRBV5-4; size: -; length: 14; D: -; CDR3: CASSNYRADEKLFF; DNA: TGTGCCAGCAGCAACTACAGGGCTGATGAAAAACTGTTTTTT
J: TRBJ2-1; V: TRBV6-5; size: -; length: 16; D: -; CDR3: CASSYIRGSSYNEQFF; DNA: TGTGCCAGCAGTTACATCCGGGGGAGCTCCTACAATGAGCAGTTCTTC
J: TRBJ2-3; V: TRBV9; size: once; length: 16; D: TRBD1; CDR3: CASSWGTGTSTDTQYF; DNA: TGTGCCAGCAGTTGGGGGACAGGGACTAGCACAGATACGCAGTATTTT
J: TRBJ2-7; V: TRBV28; size: -; length: 14; D: TRBD1; CDR3: CASSLPGQGDEQYF; DNA: TGTGCCAGCAGTCTCCCGGGACAGGGGGACGAGCAGTACTTC
J: TRBJ1-1; V: TRBV27; size: -; length: 13; D: TRBD1; CDR3: CASSSDRKTEAFF; DNA: TGTGCCAGCAGTTCGGACAGGAAAACTGAAGCTTTCTTT
J: TRBJ2-3; V: TRBV5-1; size: -; length: 16; D: TRBD2; CDR3: CASSFQSTSVTDTQYF; DNA: TGCGCCAGCAGCTTTCAATCGACTAGCGTCACAGATACGCAGTATTTT
J: TRBJ2-3; V: TRBV7-9; size: -; length: 12; D: -; CDR3: CASSQSGDTQYF; DNA: TGTGCCAGCAGTCAGAGCGGGGATACGCAGTATTTT
J: TRBJ1-4; V: TRBV25-1; size: -; length: 15; D: -; CDR3: CASSERQEWNEKLFF; DNA: TGTGCCAGCAGTGAGAGACAGGAGTGGAATGAAAAACTGTTTTTT
J: TRBJ1-1; V: TRBV4-1; size: -; length: 14; D: -; CDR3: CASSQSRELQRAFF; DNA: TGCGCCAGCAGCCAAAGCCGGGAGCTCCAACGAGCTTTCTTT
J: TRBJ2-7; V: TRBV5-1; size: -; length: 16; D: TRBD1; CDR3: CASSLASGQRTYEQYF; DNA: TGCGCCAGCAGCTTGGCCTCGGGACAGAGGACCTACGAGCAGTACTTC
J: TRBJ1-1; V: TRBV5-1; size: many; length: 14; D: -; CDR3: CASSLGGGYTEAFF; DNA: TGCGCCAGCAGCTTGGGGGGCGGATACACTGAAGCTTTCTTT
J: TRBJ2-1; V: TRBV13; size: -; length: 15; D: -; CDR3: CASTHGYRVDNEQFF; DNA: TGTGCCAGCACCCATGGGTACAGGGTAGACAATGAGCAGTTCTTC
J: TRBJ1-1; V: TRBV28; size: -; length: 14; D: -; CDR3: CASSLNGLYTEAFF; DNA: TGTGCCAGCAGTTTAAATGGGCTATACACTGAAGCTTTCTTT
J: TRBJ2-7; V: TRBV4-1; size: -; length: 14; D: TRBD2; CDR3: CASSQGSGSYEQYF; DNA: TGCGCCAGCAGCCAAGGTAGCGGGAGTTACGAGCAGTACTTC
J: TRBJ2-7; V: TRBV4-1; size: -; length: 14; D: -; CDR3: CASSQRDTSYEQYF; DNA: TGCGCCAGCAGCCAGAGGGACACCTCCTACGAGCAGTACTTC
J: TRBJ1-5; V: TRBV10-3; size: -; length: 14; D: -; CDR3: CAASRTDSNQPQHF; DNA: TGTGCCGCATCCCGGACAGATAGCAATCAGCCCCAGCATTTT
J: TRBJ2-7; V: TRBV15; size: -; length: 11; D: -; CDR3: CATSRDDSTDF; DNA: TGTGCCACCAGCAGAGATGATTCGACAGACTTC
J: TRBJ2-1; V: TRBV7-9; size: -; length: 14; D: TRBD1; CDR3: CASSHDRVDNEQFF; DNA: TGTGCCAGCAGCCATGACAGGGTCGACAATGAGCAGTTCTTC
J: TRBJ2-1; V: TRBV29-1; size: -; length: 13; D: -; CDR3: CSVERGQPNEQFF; DNA: TGCAGCGTTGAAAGAGGACAGCCCAATGAGCAGTTCTTC
J: TRBJ2-3; V: TRBV5-1; size: -; length: 16; D: TRBD1; CDR3: CASSIAGGEVTDTQYF; DNA: TGCGCCAGCAGCATCGCAGGGGGCGAGGTCACAGATACGCAGTATTTT
J: TRBJ2-7; V: TRBV15; size: once; length: 14; D: -; CDR3: CATSLTSLTYEQYF; DNA: TGTGCCACCAGCCTTACTAGCCTAACCTACGAGCAGTACTTC
J: TRBJ2-1; V: TRBV5-4; size: once; length: 14; D: -; CDR3: CASSLSRGWNEQFF; DNA: TGTGCCAGCAGCTTGTCTAGAGGGTGGAATGAGCAGTTCTTC
J: TRBJ1-2; V: TRBV5-1; size: -; length: 15; D: -; CDR3: CASSLARTPAYGYTF; DNA: TGCGCCAGCAGCTTGGCTCGGACACCGGCCTATGGCTACACCTTC